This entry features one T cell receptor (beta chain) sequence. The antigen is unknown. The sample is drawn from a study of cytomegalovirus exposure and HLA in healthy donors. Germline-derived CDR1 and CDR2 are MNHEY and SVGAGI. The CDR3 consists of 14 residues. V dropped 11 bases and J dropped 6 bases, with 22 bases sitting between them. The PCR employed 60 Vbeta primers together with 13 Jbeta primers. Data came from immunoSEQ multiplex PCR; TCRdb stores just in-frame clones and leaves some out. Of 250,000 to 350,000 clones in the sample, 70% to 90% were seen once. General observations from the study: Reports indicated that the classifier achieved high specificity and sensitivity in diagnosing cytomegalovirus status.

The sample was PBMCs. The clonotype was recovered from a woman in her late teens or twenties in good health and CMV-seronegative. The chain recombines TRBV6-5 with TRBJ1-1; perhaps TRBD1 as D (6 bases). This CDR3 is CASFNQGRAAEAFF. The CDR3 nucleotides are TGTGCCTCTTTTAATCAGGGGAGGGCCGCTGAAGCTTTCTTT.